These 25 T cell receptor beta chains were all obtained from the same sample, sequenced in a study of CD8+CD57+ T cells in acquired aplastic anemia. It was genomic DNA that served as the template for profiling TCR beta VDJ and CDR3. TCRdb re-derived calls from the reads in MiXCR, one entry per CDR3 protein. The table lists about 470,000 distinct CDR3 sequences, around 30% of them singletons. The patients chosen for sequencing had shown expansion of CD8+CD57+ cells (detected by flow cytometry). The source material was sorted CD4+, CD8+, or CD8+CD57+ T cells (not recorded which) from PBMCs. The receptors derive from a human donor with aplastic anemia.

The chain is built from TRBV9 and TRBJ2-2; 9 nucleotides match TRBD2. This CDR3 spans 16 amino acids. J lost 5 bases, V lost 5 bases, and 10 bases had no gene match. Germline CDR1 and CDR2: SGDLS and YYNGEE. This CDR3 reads CASSVSSGARTGELFF. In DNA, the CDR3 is TGTGCCAGCAGTGTGTCTAGCGGGGCGAGGACCGGGGAGCTGTTTTTT.

The CDR3 DNA follows: TGTGCCAGCAGCTCAGTCCGAGACACAGATACGCAGTATTTT. Translated: CASSSVRDTDTQYF. This chain links TRBV7-2 with TRBJ2-3, with D unclear. CDR3 size: 14 residues. Trimming pared 4 bases from V and 2 bases from J, leaving 10 bases between. Germline-derived CDR1 and CDR2 are SGHTA and FQGNSA.

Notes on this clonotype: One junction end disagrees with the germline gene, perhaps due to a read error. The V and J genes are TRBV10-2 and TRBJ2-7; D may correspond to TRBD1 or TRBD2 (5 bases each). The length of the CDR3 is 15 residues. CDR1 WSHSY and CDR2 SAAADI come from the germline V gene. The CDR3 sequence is CASSQTGTASYEQYF. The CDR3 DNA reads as TGTGCCAGCAGCCAGACCGGGACGGCCTCCTACGAGCAGTACTTC.

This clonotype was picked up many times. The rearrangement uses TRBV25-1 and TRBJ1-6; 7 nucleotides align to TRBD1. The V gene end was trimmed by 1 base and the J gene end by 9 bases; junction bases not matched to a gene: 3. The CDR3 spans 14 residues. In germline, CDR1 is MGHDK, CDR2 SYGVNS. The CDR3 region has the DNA TGTGCCAGCAGTGAATTGTACAGGGGTTCACCCCTCCACTTT. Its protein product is CASSELYRGSPLHF.

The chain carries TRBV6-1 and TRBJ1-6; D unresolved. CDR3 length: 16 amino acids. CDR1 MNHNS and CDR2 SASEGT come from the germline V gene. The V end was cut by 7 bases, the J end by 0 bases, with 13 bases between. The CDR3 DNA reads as TGTGCCAGCAAAACGGCTCTCAGCTCCTATAATTCACCCCTCCACTTT. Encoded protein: CASKTALSSYNSPLHF.

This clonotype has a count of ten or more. The CDR3 DNA is TGCGCCAGCAGCCAAGAAGGACGCACCGACTATGGCTACACCTTC. It codes for CASSQEGRTDYGYTF. The chain combines TRBV4-3 with TRBJ1-2; no firm D call. The germline V gene has CDR1 LGHNA and CDR2 YSLEER. The CDR3 consists of 15 residues. V was pared by 0 bases and J by 3 bases, with 11 bases between.

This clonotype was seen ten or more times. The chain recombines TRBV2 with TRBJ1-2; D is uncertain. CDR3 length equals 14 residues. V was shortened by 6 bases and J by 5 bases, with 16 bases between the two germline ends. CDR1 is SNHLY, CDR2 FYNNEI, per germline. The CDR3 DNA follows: TGTGCCAGCAGCTCATTAAAGGCGATATATGGCTACACCTTC. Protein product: CASSSLKAIYGYTF.

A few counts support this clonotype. Here the CDR3 DNA reads TGTGCCAGCAGTGCCCTAGCGGGTGGGGCAGATACGCAGTATTTT. Encoded protein: CASSALAGGADTQYF. V is TRBV25-1 and J is TRBJ2-3; TRBD2 matches at 8 bases. The germline V gene encodes CDR1 MGHDK and CDR2 SYGVNS. V dropped 4 bases and J dropped 4; count of bases not matched to a gene: 7. The CDR3 spans 15 residues. Together with reference TRBV25-1 and TRBJ2-3, the CDR3 gives the full variable domain: EADIYQTPRYLVIGTGKKITLECSQTMGHDKMYWYQQDPGMELHLIHYSYGVNSTEKGDLSSESTVSRIRTEHFPLTLESARPSHTSQYLCASSALAGGADTQYFGPGTRLTVL.

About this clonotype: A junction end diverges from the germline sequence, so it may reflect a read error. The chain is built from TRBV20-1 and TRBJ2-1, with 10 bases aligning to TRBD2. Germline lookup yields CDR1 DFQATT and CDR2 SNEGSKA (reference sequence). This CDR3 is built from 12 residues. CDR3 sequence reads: CSAGIAGGPRLF. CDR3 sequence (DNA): TGCAGTGCGGGTATAGCGGGAGGCCCAAGGCTCTTC.

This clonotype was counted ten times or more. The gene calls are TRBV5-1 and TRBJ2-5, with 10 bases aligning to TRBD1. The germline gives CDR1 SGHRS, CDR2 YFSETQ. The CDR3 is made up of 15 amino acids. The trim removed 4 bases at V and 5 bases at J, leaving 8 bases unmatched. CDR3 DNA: TGCGCCAGCAGCCAAGTTGAGGACAGGGGGGAGACCCAGTACTTC. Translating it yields CASSQVEDRGETQYF. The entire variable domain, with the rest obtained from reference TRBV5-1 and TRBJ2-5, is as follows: KAGVTQTPRYLIKTRGQQVTLSCSPISGHRSVSWYQQTPGQGLQFLFEYFSETQRNKGNFPGRFSGRQFSNSRSEMNVSTLELGDSALYLCASSQVEDRGETQYFGPGTRLLVL.

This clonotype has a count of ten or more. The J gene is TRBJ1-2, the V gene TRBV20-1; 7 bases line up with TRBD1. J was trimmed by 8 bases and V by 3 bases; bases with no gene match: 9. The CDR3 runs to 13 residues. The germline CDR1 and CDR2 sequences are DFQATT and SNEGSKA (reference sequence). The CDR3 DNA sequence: TGCAGTGCTAGCCCGGACAGGCTCAGCGGCTACACCTTC. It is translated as CSASPDRLSGYTF.

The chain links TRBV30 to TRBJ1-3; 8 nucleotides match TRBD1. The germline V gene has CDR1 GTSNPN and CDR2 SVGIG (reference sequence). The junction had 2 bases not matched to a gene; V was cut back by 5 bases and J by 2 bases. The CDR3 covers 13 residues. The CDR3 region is CAWGQGPGNTIYF. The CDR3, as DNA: TGTGCCTGGGGACAGGGCCCTGGAAACACCATATATTTT.

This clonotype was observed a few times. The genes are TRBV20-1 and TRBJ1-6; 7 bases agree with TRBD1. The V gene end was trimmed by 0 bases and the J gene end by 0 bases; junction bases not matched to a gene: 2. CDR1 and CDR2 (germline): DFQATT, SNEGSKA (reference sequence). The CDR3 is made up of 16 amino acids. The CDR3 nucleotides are TGCAGTGCTAGAGAACCAGGGGGCTCCTATAATTCACCCCTCCACTTT. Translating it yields CSAREPGGSYNSPLHF.

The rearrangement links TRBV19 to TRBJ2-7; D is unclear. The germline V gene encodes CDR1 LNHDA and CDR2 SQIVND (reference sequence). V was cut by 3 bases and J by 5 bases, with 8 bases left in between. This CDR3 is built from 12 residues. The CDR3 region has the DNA TGTGCCAGTAGTATGGTAGGGCACGAGCAGTACTTC. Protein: CASSMVGHEQYF.

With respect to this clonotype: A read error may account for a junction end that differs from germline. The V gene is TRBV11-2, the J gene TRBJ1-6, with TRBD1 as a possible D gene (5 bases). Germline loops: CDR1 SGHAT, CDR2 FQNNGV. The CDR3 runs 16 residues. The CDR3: CVSSLWGIENNSPLHF. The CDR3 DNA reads TGTGTCAGCAGCTTATGGGGGATTGAAAATAATTCACCCCTCCACTTT.

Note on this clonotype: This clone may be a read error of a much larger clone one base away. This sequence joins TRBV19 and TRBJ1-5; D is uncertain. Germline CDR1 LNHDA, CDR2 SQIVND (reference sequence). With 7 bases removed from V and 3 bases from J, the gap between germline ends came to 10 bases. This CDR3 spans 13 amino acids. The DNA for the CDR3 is TGTGCCAGTATAGGCAGTTACAATCAGCCCCAGCATTTT. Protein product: CASIGSYNQPQHF. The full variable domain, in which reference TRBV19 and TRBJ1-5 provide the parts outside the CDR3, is DGGITQSPKYLFRKEGQNVTLSCEQNLNHDAMYWYRQDPGQGLRLIYYSQIVNDFQKGDIAEGYSVSREKKESFPLTVTSAQKNPTAFYLCASIGSYNQPQHFGDGTRLSIL.

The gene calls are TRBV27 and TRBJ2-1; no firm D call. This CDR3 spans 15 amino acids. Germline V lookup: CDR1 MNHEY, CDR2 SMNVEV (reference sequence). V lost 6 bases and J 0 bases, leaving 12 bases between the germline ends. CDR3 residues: CASRATFSSYNEQFF. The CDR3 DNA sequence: TGTGCCAGCAGAGCAACTTTTAGCTCCTACAATGAGCAGTTCTTC.

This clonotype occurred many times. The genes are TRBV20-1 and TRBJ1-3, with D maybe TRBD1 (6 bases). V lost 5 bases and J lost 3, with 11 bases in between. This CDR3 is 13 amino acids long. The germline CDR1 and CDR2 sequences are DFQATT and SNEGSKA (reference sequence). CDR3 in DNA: TGCAGTGCTGAAGGGACACTTGGAAACACCATATATTTT. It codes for CSAEGTLGNTIYF.

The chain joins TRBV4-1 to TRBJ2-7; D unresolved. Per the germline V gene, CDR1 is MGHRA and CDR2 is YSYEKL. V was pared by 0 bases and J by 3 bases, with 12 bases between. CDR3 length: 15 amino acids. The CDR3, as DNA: TGCGCCAGCAGCCAAGAGGTAGTTTTCAGCTACGAGCAGTACTTC. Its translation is CASSQEVVFSYEQYF.

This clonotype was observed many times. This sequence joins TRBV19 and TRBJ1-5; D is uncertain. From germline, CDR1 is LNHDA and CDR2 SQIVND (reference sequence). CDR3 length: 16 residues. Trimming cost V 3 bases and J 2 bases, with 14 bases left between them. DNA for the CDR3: TGTGCCAGTAGTATGGTAGGGAGGCTCGGCAATCAGCCCCAGCATTTT. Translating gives CASSMVGRLGNQPQHF. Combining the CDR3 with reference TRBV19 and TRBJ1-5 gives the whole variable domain DGGITQSPKYLFRKEGQNVTLSCEQNLNHDAMYWYRQDPGQGLRLIYYSQIVNDFQKGDIAEGYSVSREKKESFPLTVTSAQKNPTAFYLCASSMVGRLGNQPQHFGDGTRLSIL.

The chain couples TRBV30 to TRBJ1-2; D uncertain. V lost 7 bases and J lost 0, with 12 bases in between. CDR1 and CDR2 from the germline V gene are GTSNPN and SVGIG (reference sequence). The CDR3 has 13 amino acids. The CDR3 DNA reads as TGTGCCTCATACGACACGGCTAACTATGGCTACACCTTC. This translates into CASYDTANYGYTF.

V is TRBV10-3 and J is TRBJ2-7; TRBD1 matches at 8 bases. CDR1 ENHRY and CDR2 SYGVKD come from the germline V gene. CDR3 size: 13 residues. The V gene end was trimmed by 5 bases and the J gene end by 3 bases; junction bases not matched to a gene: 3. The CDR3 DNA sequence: TGTGCCATCAGTACCGGGACAGGCTACGAGCAGTACTTC. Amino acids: CAISTGTGYEQYF.

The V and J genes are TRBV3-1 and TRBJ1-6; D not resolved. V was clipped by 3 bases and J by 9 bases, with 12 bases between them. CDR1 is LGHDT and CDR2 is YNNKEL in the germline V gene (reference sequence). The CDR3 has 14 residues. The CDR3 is CASSHAKRSSPLHF. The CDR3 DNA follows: TGTGCCAGCAGCCATGCGAAGCGGAGTTCACCCCTCCACTTT.

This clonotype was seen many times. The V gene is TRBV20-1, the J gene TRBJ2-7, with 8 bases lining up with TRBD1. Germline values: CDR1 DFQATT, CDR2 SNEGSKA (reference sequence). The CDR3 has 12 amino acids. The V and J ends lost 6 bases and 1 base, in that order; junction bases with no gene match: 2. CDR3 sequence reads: CSAQGASYEQYF. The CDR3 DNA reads TGCAGTGCGCAGGGGGCTTCCTACGAGCAGTACTTC.

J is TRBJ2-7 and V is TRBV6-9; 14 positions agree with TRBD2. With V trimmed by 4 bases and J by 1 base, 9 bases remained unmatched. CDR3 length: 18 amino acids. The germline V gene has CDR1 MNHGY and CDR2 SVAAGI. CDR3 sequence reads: CASSSGLAGDNGSYEQYF. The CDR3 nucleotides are TGTGCCAGCAGTTCGGGACTAGCGGGAGATAATGGGTCCTACGAGCAGTACTTC.